The rows below give T cell receptor beta chains drawn from one sample of a study of cytomegalovirus exposure and HLA in healthy donors. TCRdb keeps only in-frame clones here, not all; method: immunoSEQ multiplex PCR. The sample contains 170,000 or so clones, about 80% of which appear only once. The sample consisted of PBMCs. The receptors shown here come from a woman younger than 30 in good health and CMV-seropositive. Each CDR3 is given with its conserved first and last residue. A D gene is named only where the DNA matches it firmly. For some rows the clone size is stated as once, few or many, or as a class when expanded; others skip it.

d_call j_call clone_size v_call cdr3_length cdr3_nt cdr3_aa
. TRBJ1-2 . TRBV14 13 TGTGCCAGCAGCCCGGGACATCTCTATGGCTACACCTTC CASSPGHLYGYTF
TRBD2 TRBJ2-2 . TRBV27 17 TGTGCCAGCAGTTTAGAGTTTATGGCTAGCGGAACCGGGGAGCTGTTTTTT CASSLEFMASGTGELFF
. TRBJ1-6 . TRBV19 16 TGTGCCAGTAGGACGGACATTTCGCCCTCCAGTTCACCCCTCCACTTT CASRTDISPSSSPLHF
TRBD1 TRBJ2-7 . TRBV19 15 TGTGCCAGTACCTCCTCCCTCGACAGGGGCCACGAGCAGTACTTC CASTSSLDRGHEQYF
. TRBJ2-3 . TRBV6-5 12 TGTGCCAGCAGCATAAGAGGAGATACGCAGTATTTT CASSIRGDTQYF
. TRBJ2-5 . TRBV7-9 16 TGTGCCAGCAGCTTTGCGAGACAGGTCGGGGGGGAGACCCAGTACTTC CASSFARQVGGETQYF
TRBD2 TRBJ2-1 once TRBV7-2 15 TGTGCCAGCAGACCACTAGCGGGGGCCCCAAATGAGCAGTTCTTC CASRPLAGAPNEQFF
TRBD1 TRBJ2-5 . TRBV5-4 14 TGTGCCAGCAGCCGGGGGACAGGGCGGGAGACCCAGTACTTC CASSRGTGRETQYF
TRBD2 TRBJ2-1 . TRBV2 14 TGTGCCAGCGGGTCCGGGGGGGCAATTGGTGAGCAGTTCTTC CASGSGGAIGEQFF
. TRBJ1-2 . TRBV5-6 14 TGTGCCAGCAGCCTCCCAGGGGCGAACTATGGCTACACCTTC CASSLPGANYGYTF
TRBD1 TRBJ2-1 . TRBV2 13 TGTGCCAGCACTGGGACAGGGGGAAATGAGCAGTTCTTC CASTGTGGNEQFF
. TRBJ2-7 . TRBV29-1 15 TGCAGCGTTGTCCAGGGCGGTAGCTCTATCTACGAGCAGTACTTC CSVVQGGSSIYEQYF
. TRBJ1-2 . TRBV7-9 15 TGTGCCAGCAGCCCTCCTGCGGCCCGCGGAAGCCCAGGGTTCTTC CASSPPAARGSPGFF
. TRBJ2-3 . TRBV7-2 12 TGTGCCAGCAGCCCGGGGGCAGATACGCAGTATTTT CASSPGADTQYF